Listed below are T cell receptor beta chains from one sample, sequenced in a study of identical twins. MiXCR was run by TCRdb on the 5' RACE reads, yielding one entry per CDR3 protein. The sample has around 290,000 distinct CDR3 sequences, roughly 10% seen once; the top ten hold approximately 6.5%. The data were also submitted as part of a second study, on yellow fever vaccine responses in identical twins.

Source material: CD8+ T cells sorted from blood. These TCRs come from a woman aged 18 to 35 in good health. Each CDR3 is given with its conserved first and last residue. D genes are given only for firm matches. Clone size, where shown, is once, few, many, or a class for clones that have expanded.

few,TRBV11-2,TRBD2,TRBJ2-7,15,TGTGCCAGCAGCCCCCGACTAGCCGCCGCCTACGAGCAGTACTTC,CASSPRLAAAYEQYF
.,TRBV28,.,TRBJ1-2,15,TGTGCCAGCAGTGACCTAGCTATCTTTGCCTATGGCTACACCTTC,CASSDLAIFAYGYTF
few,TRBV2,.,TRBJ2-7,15,TGTGCCAGCAGTCCCTCATCGCCGGTTTACTACGAGCAGTACTTC,CASSPSSPVYYEQYF
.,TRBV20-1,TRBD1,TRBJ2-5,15,TGCAGTGCTAGAGATTTGGGACAGGCATCCTCGACCCAGTACTTC,CSARDLGQASSTQYF
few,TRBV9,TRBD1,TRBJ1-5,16,TGTGCCAGCAGCGTAGGGGGACAGGTAATCATTCCGCCCCAGCATTTT,CASSVGGQVIIPPQHF
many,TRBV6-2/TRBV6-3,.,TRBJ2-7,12,TGTGCCAGCAGTTACGCCACCTACGAGCAGTACTTC,CASSYATYEQYF
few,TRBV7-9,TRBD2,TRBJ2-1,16,TGTGCCAGCACCTTATCGAAAGGACTAGACTACAATGAGCAGTTCTTC,CASTLSKGLDYNEQFF
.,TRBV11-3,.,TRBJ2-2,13,TGTGCCAGCGGAACTATTAACACCGGGGAGCTGTTTTTT,CASGTINTGELFF
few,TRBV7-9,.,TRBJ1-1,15,TGTGCCAGCAGCTTAGTTGGAACAGCGAACACTGAAGCTTTCTTT,CASSLVGTANTEAFF
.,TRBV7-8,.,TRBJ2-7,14,TGTGCCAGCAGCTTAATAACGGGAGTGCGGGAGCAGTACTTC,CASSLITGVREQYF
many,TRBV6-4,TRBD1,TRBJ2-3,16,TGTGCCAGCAGTGACTCCTCAGGGGGTGGCACAGATACGCAGTATTTT,CASSDSSGGGTDTQYF
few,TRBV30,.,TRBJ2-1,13,TGTGCCTGGAGTGTAGGTCCACCCAATGAGCAGTTCTTC,CAWSVGPPNEQFF
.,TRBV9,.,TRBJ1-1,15,TGTGCCAGCAGCGTAGGTTGGGGAATGAACACTGAAGCTTTCTTT,CASSVGWGMNTEAFF
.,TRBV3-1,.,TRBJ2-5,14,TGTGCCAGCAGCCTCCCCCGGGGTTGGGAGACCCAGTACTTC,CASSLPRGWETQYF
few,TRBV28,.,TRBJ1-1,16,TGTGCCAGCAGTTTGCTGCGGGGCCCACTAAGCACTGAAGCTTTCTTT,CASSLLRGPLSTEAFF
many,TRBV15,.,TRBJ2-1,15,TGTGCCACCAGTAGTGGGCCGGGACTTGTCAATGAGCAGTTCTTC,CATSSGPGLVNEQFF
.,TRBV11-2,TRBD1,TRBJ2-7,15,TGTGCCAGCAGCTTAGGCAGGGGGCCTCTCTACGAGCAGTACTTC,CASSLGRGPLYEQYF
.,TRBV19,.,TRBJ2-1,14,TGTGCCAGTAGTGAATGGAGCTCCTACAATGAGCAGTTCTTC,CASSEWSSYNEQFF